The 25 T cell receptor beta chains in this list originate from one sample, sequenced in a study of blood T cell repertoires in COVID-19. Produced via immunoSEQ multiplex PCR; TCRdb's table is partial and in-frame only. The data contain 100,000 to 150,000 clones, more than 75% of them singletons. The sample consisted of peripheral blood. The receptors were sampled from a woman aged 70-85 years with COVID-19, enrolled during active disease.

This chain joins TRBV6-6 and TRBJ1-6; maybe TRBD1 (5 bases). Trimming left V 2 bases short and J 9 bases short, with 11 bases between. In germline, CDR1 is MNHNY, CDR2 SVGAGI (reference sequence). The CDR3 is 14 amino acids. The CDR3 nucleotides are TGTGCCAGCAGTTACACACAGGCAAGTTCACCCCTCCACTTT. This gives the protein CASSYTQASSPLHF.

The gene calls are TRBV25-1 and TRBJ2-7, with D possibly being TRBD1 (5 bases). Trimming pared 4 bases from V and 9 bases from J, leaving 10 bases between. Germline CDR1 and CDR2: MGHDK and SYGVNS. The CDR3 sequence is 11 residues long. CDR3 protein: CASSGGLGQYF. The CDR3 DNA reads as TGTGCCAGCAGTGGGGGCCTAGGGCAGTACTTC.

This clone was counted a single time. The chain uses TRBV27 and TRBJ1-5, with D possibly matching TRBD1 (5 bases). CDR1 and CDR2 from the germline V gene are MNHEY and SMNVEV (reference sequence). V dropped 2 bases and J dropped 5 bases, with 16 bases sitting between them. CDR3 size: 16 residues. CDR3 sequence (DNA): TGTGCCAGCAGTTTAAGGGGCGTGGGATCGGATCAGCCCCAGCATTTT. Its protein is CASSLRGVGSDQPQHF.

The sample holds one count of this clone. The chain recombines TRBV21-1 with TRBJ1-1; the table gives TRBD1 as D, unverified against the DNA. TRBV21-1 counts as a pseudogene. The CDR3 has 13 residues. CDR3 coding DNA: TGTGCCACGAAGGGACATATGAACACTGAAGCTTTCTTT. This encodes CATKGHMNTEAFF.

V is TRBV10-2 and J is TRBJ2-1; 9 bases line up with TRBD2. The CDR3 extends over 14 amino acids. Germline CDR1 and CDR2: WSHSY and SAAADI. The junction had 5 bases not matched to a gene; V was cut back by 10 bases and J by 1 base. The CDR3 DNA reads as TGCGCCACCGCGACTAGCGGTTCCTACAATGAGCAGTTCTTC. Its protein product is CATATSGSYNEQFF.

This clone was detected only once. The chain combines TRBV21-1 with TRBJ2-3; the table's D call, TRBD1, has no DNA check behind it. TRBV21-1 is marked as a pseudogene. This CDR3 is 16 amino acids long. Written as DNA, the CDR3 is TGTGCCAGCACCGCTTGGGGGCAGGGGCTCCCCTATACGCAGTATTTT. It codes for CASTAWGQGLPYTQYF.

The DNA for the CDR3 is TGTGCCAGCCGAGCGGGTATTAGCACAGATACGCAGTATTTT. This gives the protein CASRAGISTDTQYF. V is TRBV4-2 and J is TRBJ2-3; possibly TRBD2 for D (6 bases). The CDR3 contains 14 residues. The V end was cut by 8 bases, the J end by 0 bases, with 12 bases between. The germline V gene encodes CDR1 LGHNA and CDR2 YNFKEQ.

This clone has more than one count but fewer than ten. The chain employs TRBV27 and TRBJ1-1; a possible D gene is TRBD1 (5 bases). Between the trimmed V and J ends, which lost 4 bases and 8 bases, there was a span of 11 bases. The CDR3 sequence is 12 residues long. Germline V CDR1 and CDR2: MNHEY, SMNVEV (reference sequence). CDR3 protein: CASSSGVREAFF. CDR3 nucleotide sequence: TGTGCCAGCAGTTCGGGGGTTCGGGAAGCTTTCTTT.

The chain couples TRBV2 to TRBJ1-4; 7 nucleotides match TRBD1. The germline CDR1 and CDR2 sequences are SNHLY and FYNNEI. The V segment lost 6 bases and the J segment 7 bases; nucleotides outside the gene matches: 8. The CDR3 length is 14 residues. CDR3 protein: CASRQGQISEKLFF. The CDR3 region has the DNA TGTGCCAGCAGACAGGGACAGATTTCTGAAAAACTGTTTTTT.

The chain carries TRBV2 and TRBJ1-1; 7 bases line up with TRBD1. V trimming: 5 bases; J trimming: 1 base; junction bases outside the gene matches: 7. The CDR3 is made up of 15 amino acids. Germline lookup yields CDR1 SNHLY and CDR2 FYNNEI. The CDR3 protein is CASSPTGTRNTEAFF. For the CDR3, the DNA is TGTGCCAGCAGTCCGACAGGGACAAGGAACACTGAAGCTTTCTTT.

This chain connects TRBV15 to TRBJ2-7, with D perhaps matching TRBD2 (5 bases). The length of the CDR3 is 16 residues. V was cut by 1 base and J by 3 bases, with 16 bases left in between. Germline-derived CDR1 and CDR2 are LNHNV and YYDKDF (reference sequence). The CDR3 is CATSRGGESLHYEQYF. The CDR3 region has the DNA TGTGCCACCAGCAGAGGGGGAGAGTCGCTCCACTACGAGCAGTACTTC.

The V call is TRBV7-9, the J call TRBJ1-2; D might be TRBD1 (6 bases). CDR1 and CDR2 from the germline V gene are SEHNR and FQNEAQ (reference sequence). V was clipped by 6 bases and J by 5 bases, with 19 bases between them. The CDR3 runs 15 residues. CDR3 residues: CASSEVGAGFYGYTF. DNA of the CDR3: TGTGCCAGCAGTGAAGTGGGGGCAGGATTTTATGGCTACACCTTC.

In its sample, this clone was seen once. The chain employs TRBV2 and TRBJ2-1; 9 bases map to TRBD2. V lost 6 bases to trimming and J lost 11 bases; unmatched junction nucleotides: 5. The CDR3 covers 12 residues. Germline loops: CDR1 SNHLY, CDR2 FYNNEI. CDR3 bases: TGTGCCAGCAGCAACCTAGCGGGGAAGCAGTTCTTC. This sequence encodes CASSNLAGKQFF.

The genes are TRBV6-4 and TRBJ2-3; tentative D call: TRBD2 (7 bases). CDR3 length equals 15 residues. V was cut by 0 bases and J by 5 bases, with 12 bases left in between. Germline CDR1 MRHNA, CDR2 SNTAGT. As DNA, the CDR3 is TGTGCCAGCAGTGACTCGGCGGGGGCGATAGATACGCAGTATTTT. Amino acid sequence: CASSDSAGAIDTQYF.

The chain recombines TRBV7-6 with TRBJ2-1; D gene ambiguous. Germline CDR1 is SGHVS and CDR2 is FNYEAQ. CDR3 size: 14 residues. V gave up 5 bases and J gave up 4 bases, with 12 bases separating them. CDR3 protein: CASSPSNQYNEQFF. The CDR3 DNA reads as TGTGCCAGCAGCCCAAGTAATCAGTACAATGAGCAGTTCTTC. Drawing the rest from reference TRBV7-6 and TRBJ2-1, the complete variable domain is GAGVSQSPRYKVTKRGQDVALRCDPISGHVSLYWYRQALGQGPEFLTYFNYEAQQDKSGLPNDRFSAERPEGSISTLTIQRTEQRDSAMYRCASSPSNQYNEQFFGPGTRLTVL.

J is TRBJ2-3 and V is TRBV11-2, with TRBD2 matching 10 bases. The CDR3 is 18 amino acids. The germline V gene encodes CDR1 SGHAT and CDR2 FQNNGV. The ends lost 2 bases at V and 0 bases at J; junction bases unmatched: 8. The CDR3 is CASSLSMSGGASTDTQYF. The CDR3 DNA is TGTGCCAGCAGCTTATCCATGAGCGGGGGGGCCAGCACAGATACGCAGTATTTT.

The chain has TRBV3-1 (or the pseudogene TRBV3-2) and TRBJ2-7, with D perhaps TRBD1 (6 bases). V lost 4 bases and J 7 bases, leaving 17 bases between the germline ends. Looked up from germline, CDR1 is LGHDT and CDR2 is YNNKEL (reference sequence). CDR3 size: 14 residues. The CDR3 sequence is CASSPFRGTGEQYF. For the CDR3, the DNA is TGTGCCAGCAGCCCCTTTAGGGGAACAGGGGAGCAGTACTTC.

V usage is TRBV6-5 and J usage is TRBJ1-1; perhaps TRBD1 as D (5 bases). The germline gives CDR1 MNHEY, CDR2 SVGAGI. This CDR3 is 13 amino acids long. V lost 7 bases, J lost 1 base, and 10 bases lay in between. The CDR3: CASIRGQNTEAFF. As DNA, the CDR3 is TGTGCCAGCATCAGAGGACAGAACACTGAAGCTTTCTTT.

The CDR3 here is CASSSPGGGVYNEQFF. The DNA for the CDR3 is TGTGCCAGCAGCTCTCCGGGCGGGGGGGTCTACAATGAGCAGTTCTTC. The chain recombines TRBV7-8 with TRBJ2-1; 9 bases agree with TRBD2. The CDR3 sequence is 16 residues long. The germline V gene encodes CDR1 SGHVS and CDR2 FQNEAQ. The V segment lost 4 bases and the J segment 3 bases; nucleotides outside the gene matches: 7.

This rearrangement joins TRBV19 to TRBJ2-3; 8 bases match TRBD2. The CDR3 sequence is 18 residues long. From germline, CDR1 is LNHDA and CDR2 SQIVND (reference sequence). V was clipped by 2 bases and J by 2 bases; unmatched bases: 12. The DNA of the CDR3 is TGTGCCAGTAGTATATCACGGGGGGGCACGGGGGCCACAGATACGCAGTATTTT. Its protein is CASSISRGGTGATDTQYF. The full variable domain, its missing parts supplied by reference TRBV19 and TRBJ2-3, is DGGITQSPKYLFRKEGQNVTLSCEQNLNHDAMYWYRQDPGQGLRLIYYSQIVNDFQKGDIAEGYSVSREKKESFPLTVTSAQKNPTAFYLCASSISRGGTGATDTQYFGPGTRLTVL.

The chain uses TRBV18 and TRBJ1-5; no reliable D call. There are 14 residues in the CDR3. In germline, CDR1 is KGHSH, CDR2 LQKENI. Trimming shortened V by 2 bases and J by 1 base, and 6 bases separated the two germline ends. The DNA for the CDR3 is TGTGCCAGCTCACCAGGGCTAAGCAATCAGCCCCAGCATTTT. It is translated as CASSPGLSNQPQHF.

The chain employs TRBV11-1 and TRBJ2-3; 7 nucleotides match TRBD1. This CDR3 spans 14 amino acids. From germline, CDR1 is SGHAT and CDR2 FQDESV (reference sequence). V dropped 8 bases and J dropped 0; count of bases not matched to a gene: 5. The CDR3 protein is CASQDRTSTDTQYF. The CDR3 DNA reads TGTGCCAGCCAGGACAGGACTAGCACAGATACGCAGTATTTT. The entire variable domain, with the rest obtained from reference TRBV11-1 and TRBJ2-3, is as follows: EAEVAQSPRYKITEKSQAVAFWCDPISGHATLYWYRQILGQGPELLVQFQDESVVDDSQLPKDRFSAERLKGVDSTLKIQPAELGDSAMYLCASQDRTSTDTQYFGPGTRLTVL.

This clone has a handful of counts. The gene calls are TRBV12-3 or TRBV12-4 and TRBJ2-7; TRBD1 matches at 9 bases. The CDR3 spans 13 residues. Trimming cost V 7 bases and J 6 bases; bases outside gene matches: 7. The CDR3 sequence is CASTLTGGSEQYF. CDR3 nucleotides: TGTGCCAGCACCCTAACAGGGGGCTCCGAGCAGTACTTC.

This clone was detected a few times. The chain uses TRBV24-1 and TRBJ1-5; 9 nucleotides line up with TRBD1. This CDR3 is 14 amino acids long. CDR1 KGHDR and CDR2 SFDVKD come from the germline V gene. J was trimmed by 5 bases and V by 4 bases; bases with no gene match: 2. CDR3 coding DNA: TGTGCCACCAGTGACTGGACAGGGGATCAGCCCCAGCATTTT. It translates to CATSDWTGDQPQHF.

The chain carries TRBV5-6 and TRBJ2-1, with D possibly being TRBD2 (6 bases). Germline values: CDR1 SGHDT, CDR2 YYEEEE. The CDR3 sequence is 16 residues long. The V end was cut by 4 bases, the J end by 9 bases, with 23 bases between. CDR3 in amino acids: CASSTLFRTTSLEQFF. CDR3 nucleotide sequence: TGTGCCAGCAGCACCCTCTTCCGGACTACGTCTCTTGAGCAGTTCTTC.